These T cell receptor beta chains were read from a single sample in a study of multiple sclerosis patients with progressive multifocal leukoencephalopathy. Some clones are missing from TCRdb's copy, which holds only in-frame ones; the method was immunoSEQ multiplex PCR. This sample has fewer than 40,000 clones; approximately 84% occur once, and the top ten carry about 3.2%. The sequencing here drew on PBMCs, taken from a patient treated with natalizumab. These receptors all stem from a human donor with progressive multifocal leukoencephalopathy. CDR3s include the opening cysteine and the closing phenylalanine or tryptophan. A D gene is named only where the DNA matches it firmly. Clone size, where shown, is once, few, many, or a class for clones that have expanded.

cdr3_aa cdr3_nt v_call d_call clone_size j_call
CASSGQGRDYGYTF TGTGCCAGCTCCGGACAGGGTCGGGACTATGGCTACACCTTC TRBV18 TRBD1 - TRBJ1-2
CASRLLAGLGTDTQYF TGCGCCAGCAGGCTGTTGGCAGGGTTAGGCACAGATACGCAGTATTTT TRBV5-1 - - TRBJ2-3
CAMTSTNYGYTF TGTGCCATGACTTCGACTAACTATGGCTACACCTTC TRBV10-3 - - TRBJ1-2
CASSPGPSGEKLFF TGTGCCAGCTCCCCGGGCCCCTCGGGGGAAAAACTGTTTTTT TRBV25-1 - - TRBJ1-4
CASRPPRAGGPNEQFF TGTGCCAGTAGACCCCCACGGGCGGGAGGGCCTAATGAGCAGTTCTTC TRBV19 TRBD2 - TRBJ2-1
CASSLLPGNAFF TGTGCCAGCAGTTTATTACCGGGGAATGCTTTCTTT TRBV28 - - TRBJ1-1
CASSVLAESSYNEQFF TGTGCCAGCAGCGTCCTAGCGGAGAGCTCCTACAATGAGCAGTTCTTC TRBV9 TRBD2 - TRBJ2-1
CASSLAGFSRDYQETQYF TGTGCCAGCAGCTTAGCGGGATTTTCTCGGGACTACCAAGAGACCCAGTACTTC TRBV7-6 - - TRBJ2-5
CSVVSQGHEQYF TGCAGCGTTGTTTCCCAGGGCCACGAGCAGTACTTC TRBV29-1 - - TRBJ2-7
CASSERPSQVYNEQFF TGTGCCAGCAGCGAGAGACCCAGTCAGGTTTACAATGAGCAGTTCTTC TRBV7-2 - - TRBJ2-1
CASSASGTRSGNTIYF TGTGCCAGCAGCGCCTCCGGCACCCGCTCTGGAAACACCATATATTTT TRBV9 - - TRBJ1-3
CASEPGSNQPQHF TGTGCCTCGGAACCCGGGAGCAATCAGCCCCAGCATTTT TRBV28 - - TRBJ1-5
CASSDTDRATEAFF TGTGCCAGCAGTGACACTGACAGGGCCACTGAAGCTTTCTTT TRBV6-4 TRBD1 once TRBJ1-1